The 15 T cell receptor beta chains in this list originate from one sample, sequenced in a study of OX40 agonist ivuxolimab in advanced cancers. Measured with immunoSEQ multiplex PCR; TCRdb has only the in-frame clones, and not every one. The sample comprises tens of thousands of clones, approximately 90% of which are singletons, and 1.4% rests with the top ten. The sequenced sample was CD4+ or CD8+ T cells sorted from blood, obtained in a trial of the OX40 agonist ivuxolimab. These receptor sequences come from an adult with an advanced solid tumor such as melanoma, head and neck, liver or kidney cancer.

The chain uses TRBV19 and TRBJ2-2; D may be TRBD2 (7 bases). Germline V gives CDR1 LNHDA, CDR2 SQIVND (reference sequence). Trimming took off 6 bases at V and 2 bases at J, with 16 bases between the two ends. This CDR3 is 16 amino acids long. The CDR3, as DNA: TGTGCCAGTAGGGGGTTAGGCGGGGGCAACACCGGGGAGCTGTTTTTT. Its translation: CASRGLGGGNTGELFF.

The V call is TRBV19, the J call TRBJ2-2, with 8 bases that match TRBD1. The CDR3 is 17 residues long. Germline V gene data show CDR1 as LNHDA and CDR2 as SQIVND (reference sequence). V trimming: 1 base; J trimming: 3 bases; junction bases outside the gene matches: 7. The CDR3 loop is CASSIVAGGADTGELFF. The CDR3 DNA follows: TGTGCCAGTAGTATAGTGGCAGGGGGCGCGGACACCGGGGAGCTGTTTTTT.

This clone has more than one count but fewer than ten. The chain combines TRBV7-2 with TRBJ2-5; D might be TRBD1 or TRBD2, each matching 5 bases. V lost 5 bases and J lost 0, with 13 bases in between. From germline, CDR1 is SGHTA and CDR2 FQGNSA. This CDR3 region has 15 residues. For the CDR3, the DNA is TGTGCCAGCAGCCGAGGGACCTTGAACCAAGAGACCCAGTACTTC. It is translated as CASSRGTLNQETQYF.

As DNA, the CDR3 is TGTGCCAGCTTAACCGGACAGGGGAGACACGAGCAGTACTTC. Translation: CASLTGQGRHEQYF. The chain recombines TRBV28 with TRBJ2-7; 9 bases align to TRBD1. This CDR3 has 14 residues. V shed 8 bases and J 5 bases; nucleotides not matched to a gene: 10. Looked up from germline, CDR1 is MDHEN and CDR2 is SYDVKM.

This clone was seen only a few times. The V gene is TRBV7-9, the J gene TRBJ1-1; D is possibly TRBD1 (6 bases). CDR1 is SEHNR and CDR2 is FQNEAQ in the germline V gene (reference sequence). Trimming took 5 bases from V and 2 from J, leaving 9 bases between them. This CDR3 spans 13 amino acids. The CDR3 reads CASSGQPNTEAFF. The CDR3 DNA sequence: TGTGCCAGCAGCGGACAGCCTAACACTGAAGCTTTCTTT.

The rearrangement links TRBV7-2 to TRBJ1-2, with D maybe TRBD1 (6 bases). With 5 bases removed from V and 2 bases from J, the gap between germline ends came to 12 bases. The germline gives CDR1 SGHTA, CDR2 FQGNSA. The CDR3 length is 14 residues. The CDR3 sequence is CASSTGGQNYGYTF. The DNA of the CDR3 is TGTGCCAGCAGCACGGGGGGGCAGAACTATGGCTACACCTTC.

CDR3 sequence (DNA): TGTGCCAGCAGCTTGGACAGGGCTGGCACAGATACGCAGTATTTT. It translates to CASSLDRAGTDTQYF. The chain recombines TRBV5-4 with TRBJ2-3; possibly TRBD1 for D (6 bases). The V gene's germline CDR1 is SGHNT and CDR2 YYREEE (reference sequence). This CDR3 is 15 amino acids long. V dropped 0 bases and J dropped 1 base, with 9 bases sitting between them.

The V call is TRBV11-1, the J call TRBJ2-5; possibly TRBD2 for D (6 bases). The length of the CDR3 is 13 residues. V was shortened by 1 base and J by 10 bases, with 13 bases between the two germline ends. The germline CDR1 and CDR2 sequences are SGHAT and FQDESV (reference sequence). For the CDR3, the DNA is TGTGCCAGCAGCTTAGAGGGCGGGGTAGACCAGTACTTC. This translates into CASSLEGGVDQYF. The complete variable domain, with remaining parts taken from reference TRBV11-1 and TRBJ2-5, reads EAEVAQSPRYKITEKSQAVAFWCDPISGHATLYWYRQILGQGPELLVQFQDESVVDDSQLPKDRFSAERLKGVDSTLKIQPAELGDSAMYLCASSLEGGVDQYFGPGTRLLVL.

This rearrangement joins TRBV5-1 to TRBJ2-1; TRBD1 might be the D (5 bases). This CDR3 is 14 amino acids long. Trimming removed 5 bases from V and 4 bases from J, with 13 bases in between. Germline V CDR1 and CDR2: SGHRS, YFSETQ. The CDR3 DNA sequence: TGCGCCAGCAGTCCAAGGGGTGAATACAATGAGCAGTTCTTC. Protein product: CASSPRGEYNEQFF.

This CDR3 is CASSLQGSKETQYF. In nucleotides, the CDR3 is TGTGCCAGCAGCTTACAGGGATCCAAAGAGACCCAGTACTTC. The genes are TRBV5-4 and TRBJ2-5; tentative D call: TRBD1 (6 bases). V was shortened by 2 bases and J by 3 bases, with 11 bases between the two germline ends. This CDR3 is 14 amino acids long. Germline CDR1 reads SGHNT; CDR2 reads YYREEE (reference sequence).

This clone appeared once. The rearrangement links TRBV9 to TRBJ2-7; D assignment may be TRBD1 or TRBD2 (6 bases each). The CDR3 runs to 14 residues. Trimming removed 0 bases at V and 7 bases at J, with 14 bases between. Germline V gene data show CDR1 as SGDLS and CDR2 as YYNGEE. CDR3 nucleotide sequence: TGTGCCAGCAGCGTAGGGGGGGCGGGCTGGGAGCAGTACTTC. The encoded protein is CASSVGGAGWEQYF.

The chain uses TRBV14 and TRBJ1-1, with a tentative D call TRBD1 (5 bases). The CDR3 is 17 residues long. Trimming took 8 bases from V and 1 from J, leaving 23 bases between them. Per the germline V gene, CDR1 is SGHDN and CDR2 is FVKESK. The CDR3 reads CASGPRPIGQKNTEAFF. For the CDR3, the DNA is TGTGCCAGCGGCCCTAGGCCAATAGGACAAAAGAACACTGAAGCTTTCTTT.

The rearrangement links TRBV10-3 to TRBJ2-2; D is perhaps TRBD2 (5 bases). Trimming stripped 3 bases from V and 1 base from J, with 12 bases between. This CDR3 spans 16 amino acids. Germline lookup yields CDR1 ENHRY and CDR2 SYGVKD. This chain's CDR3 is CAISDSQRLNTGELFF. The CDR3 DNA sequence: TGTGCCATCAGTGATTCCCAGCGGCTGAACACCGGGGAGCTGTTTTTT.

This chain joins TRBV28 and TRBJ1-3; 7 nucleotides align to TRBD1. CDR3 size: 15 residues. Trimming cost V 6 bases and J 0 bases; bases outside gene matches: 5. CDR1 MDHEN and CDR2 SYDVKM come from the germline V gene. This CDR3 reads CASRATGISGNTIYF. DNA of the CDR3: TGTGCCAGCAGGGCGACAGGGATCTCTGGAAACACCATATATTTT.

This clone occurred a few times. V is TRBV10-1 and J is TRBJ1-4; D not certain. V shed 11 bases and J shed 2 bases, with 15 bases lying between them. The CDR3 is 14 amino acids. Germline CDR1 and CDR2: WNHNN and SYGVQD (reference sequence). CDR3 DNA sequence: TGCGCCGTAATAAGGACGGATACTAATGAAAAACTGTTTTTT. This sequence encodes CAVIRTDTNEKLFF.